Presented here are 3 T cell receptor beta chains from one specimen sequenced in a study of radiation and T cells in renal cell carcinoma. As to time point: blood 2 weeks post-SBRT. Treatment described: 15 Gy SBRT to primary tumor, nephrectomy 4 weeks later. Measured with immunoSEQ multiplex PCR; TCRdb has only the in-frame clones, and not every one. There are about 60,000 clones in the sample; around 76% occur only once, and approximately 7% lies in the top ten. The source material was blood, sampled from a patient whose treatment included radiotherapy and nephrectomy. The receptors originated from a man between 60 and 75 years old with renal cell carcinoma.

The table lists this clone with a count of one. The sample has other DNA sequences that encode this CDR3 too. The chain is built from TRBV30 and TRBJ2-3; no clear D. CDR3 size: 14 residues. Per germline, CDR1 GTSNPN and CDR2 SVGIG (reference sequence). V was clipped by 3 bases and J by 0 bases, with 10 bases between them. The CDR3 region is CAWSAGLSTDTQYF. CDR3 nucleotide sequence: TGTGCCTGGAGCGCCGGTCTTAGCACAGATACGCAGTATTTT.

V is TRBV7-2 and J is TRBJ2-7, with D possibly TRBD1 on 5 matching bases. Per germline, CDR1 SGHTA and CDR2 FQGNSA. Trimming pared 0 bases from V and 3 bases from J, leaving 6 bases between. The CDR3 has 13 amino acids. CDR3: CASSLAGDYEQYF. In DNA form, the CDR3 reads TGTGCCAGCAGCTTAGCAGGGGACTACGAGCAGTACTTC.

This sequence joins TRBV6-1 and TRBJ1-2; D perhaps matches TRBD1 (5 bases). The V and J ends lost 7 bases and 7 bases respectively, with 22 bases between them. The CDR3 runs 15 residues. Germline assignment: CDR1 MNHNS and CDR2 SASEGT. DNA for the CDR3: TGTGCCAGCAAACCAGGGACGCAGGGACCTCGTGGCTACACCTTC. This codes for CASKPGTQGPRGYTF.